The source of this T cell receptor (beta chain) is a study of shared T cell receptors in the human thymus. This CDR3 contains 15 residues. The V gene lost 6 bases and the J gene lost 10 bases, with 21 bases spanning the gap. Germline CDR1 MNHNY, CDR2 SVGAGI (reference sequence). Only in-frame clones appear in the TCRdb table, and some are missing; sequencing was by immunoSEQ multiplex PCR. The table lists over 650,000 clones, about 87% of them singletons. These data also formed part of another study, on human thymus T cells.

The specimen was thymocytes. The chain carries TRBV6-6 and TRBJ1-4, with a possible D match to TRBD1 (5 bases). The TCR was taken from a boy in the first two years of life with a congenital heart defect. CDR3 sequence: CASSPRGEGQGKLFF. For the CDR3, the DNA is TGTGCCAGCAGCCCCCGGGGGGAGGGGCAAGGAAAACTGTTTTTT.